A selection of T cell receptor beta chains follows, all from one sample in a study of cytomegalovirus exposure and HLA in healthy donors. Clones were read by immunoSEQ multiplex PCR, and TCRdb kept only the in-frame ones, dropping some. The sample contains approximately 150,000 clones, 70% to 80% of which appear only once. The sequenced sample was PBMCs. The source is a man in his late teens or twenties in good health and CMV-seropositive. Each CDR3 is given with its conserved first and last residue. D genes are given only for firm matches. Clone size is not always given. Where it is, it says once, few, many or a class for expanded clones.

>TRBJ1-1|TRBV11-2|TRBD1|-
TGTGCCAGCAGCTTGGCAAGGACAGGGAACACTGAAGCTTTCTTT
CASSLARTGNTEAFF
>TRBJ2-1|TRBV6-6|TRBD2|-
TGTGCCAGCAGTCCTAGCGGGAGGCAGAACAATGAGCAGTTCTTC
CASSPSGRQNNEQFF
>TRBJ1-1|TRBV6-5|-|-
TGTGCCAGCAGTCCGTCAGGACACGGAAACACTGAAGCTTTCTTT
CASSPSGHGNTEAFF
>TRBJ2-3|TRBV6-5|TRBD2|few
TGTGCCAGCAGTTACGGGACTAGTGCAGATACGCAGTATTTT
CASSYGTSADTQYF
>TRBJ1-2|TRBV11-2|-|-
TGTGCCAGCAGCTCCGGACCAGGGGGCTACACCTTC
CASSSGPGGYTF
>TRBJ2-3|TRBV27|TRBD2|-
TGTGCCAGCAGTCTGACTAGGAGTGGGGGGGCAGATACGCAGTATTTT
CASSLTRSGGADTQYF
>TRBJ1-5|TRBV15|-|few
TGTGCCACCAGCGCGGGACTGCTTAATTATAATCAGCCCCAGCATTTT
CATSAGLLNYNQPQHF
>TRBJ2-1|TRBV10-3|TRBD2|-
TGTGCCATCAGTGATCTTGGACTAGCGGGAGTGAATGAGCAGTTCTTC
CAISDLGLAGVNEQFF
>TRBJ1-5|TRBV19|TRBD1|-
TGTGCCAGTAGTACCGACAGGGCGGGCCAGCCCCAGCATTTT
CASSTDRAGQPQHF
>TRBJ1-5|TRBV19|-|-
TGTGCCAGTAGTATAATTGCAGGGCCCAATCAGCCCCAGCATTTT
CASSIIAGPNQPQHF
>TRBJ2-7|TRBV2|-|-
TGTGCCAGCAGTGATGGAGGCTACGAGCAGTACTTC
CASSDGGYEQYF
>TRBJ2-4|TRBV27|TRBD1|-
TGTGCCAGCAGTTCAGACCCGGGACAGGTCGTAGACATTCAGTACTTC
CASSSDPGQVVDIQYF
>TRBJ1-1|TRBV7-8|-|-
TGTGCCAGCAGCTTAGCTGCTTGGGTCTGGAGCCCTTACACTGAAGCTTTCTTT
CASSLAAWVWSPYTEAFF
>TRBJ2-7|TRBV5-8|TRBD2|-
TGTGCCAGCAGCCCCATGAGGTTCGGGGGGACCTACGAGCAGTACTTC
CASSPMRFGGTYEQYF
>TRBJ1-4|TRBV7-9|TRBD1|-
TGTGCCAGCAGCGCTACGAGGGGGCATTGGGAAAAACTGTTTTTT
CASSATRGHWEKLFF
>TRBJ1-5|TRBV19|TRBD1|-
TGTGCCAGTAGTATTGGGACAGGGAGTCAGCCCCAGCATTTT
CASSIGTGSQPQHF
>TRBJ2-3|TRBV7-6|TRBD2|once
TGTGCCAGCAGCTTTTATCGACTAGCGGGATTCGAAAGGGGAATGGATACGCAGTATTTT
CASSFYRLAGFERGMDTQYF
>TRBJ2-7|TRBV30|TRBD2|-
TGTGCCTGGAGTGTAGGGAGCGGGAGCTACGAGCAGTACTTC
CAWSVGSGSYEQYF
>TRBJ2-5|TRBV7-9|TRBD1|-
TGTGCCAGCAGTTTCACAGGGGGCCGAGAGACCCAGTACTTC
CASSFTGGRETQYF
>TRBJ2-7|TRBV19|-|-
TGTGCCAGTAGTGAGGCGCCCAGGGAAATAAACTCGGTGGGCGAGCAGTACTTC
CASSEAPREINSVGEQYF
>TRBJ2-7|TRBV13|-|-
TGTGCCAGCAGCTTAGGCCGCGGTGGCGAGCAGTACTTC
CASSLGRGGEQYF
>TRBJ2-7|TRBV19|-|-
TGTGCCAGTAGTACGGGGTTCTGGCGGCGGGCTCAGGAGGAGCAGTACTTC
CASSTGFWRRAQEEQYF
>TRBJ2-7|TRBV6-1|-|-
TGTGCCAGCAGTTCGGGAGTACGGAGCTCCTACGAGCAGTACTTC
CASSSGVRSSYEQYF
>TRBJ1-1|TRBV4-3|-|once
TGCGCCAGCAGCCAAGCTCCAGGCCTTGAAGCTTTCTTT
CASSQAPGLEAFF
>TRBJ2-7|TRBV5-6|-|once
TGTGCCAGCAGCTTGGCGGGCGAGCAGTACTTC
CASSLAGEQYF
>TRBJ1-2|TRBV25-1|-|few
TGTGCCAGCAGTGATGTACAGACTAACTATGGCTACACCTTC
CASSDVQTNYGYTF
>TRBJ1-2|TRBV2|TRBD1|-
TGTGCCAGCAGTGAAGCTTATGACAGGGGGAACTATGGCTACACCTTC
CASSEAYDRGNYGYTF
>TRBJ1-1|TRBV7-2|-|-
TGTGCCAGCAGCCCGCAGGGAACTGAAGCTTTCTTT
CASSPQGTEAFF
>TRBJ1-6|TRBV4-2|-|-
TGTGCCAGCAGCCAACTAACTTATCCCACCTATAATTCACCCCTCCACTTT
CASSQLTYPTYNSPLHF
>TRBJ2-2|TRBV5-8|TRBD1|-
TGTGCCAGCAGCAGGGACAGGTCGAACACCGGGGAGCTGTTTTTT
CASSRDRSNTGELFF
>TRBJ2-7|TRBV5-6|-|-
TGTGCCAGCAGCTTGAGCGGGCAGCTCTCCTACGAGCAGTACTTC
CASSLSGQLSYEQYF
>TRBJ2-6|TRBV10-2|-|once
TGCGCCAGCAGTTCGCCGGACTCAGACTCTGGGGCCAACGTCCTGACTTTC
CASSSPDSDSGANVLTF
>TRBJ2-7|TRBV10-3|-|once
TGTGCCATCAGTGAGGAGACTAGTGGTCACGAGCAGTACTTC
CAISEETSGHEQYF
>TRBJ2-5|TRBV7-2|TRBD2|-
TGTGCCAGCAGCTTAGCTAGCGGGCAAGAGACCCAGTACTTC
CASSLASGQETQYF
>TRBJ1-1|TRBV2|TRBD1|-
TGTGCCAGCAGTGGCCTATCCAGGGGGCAAAACACTGAAGCTTTCTTT
CASSGLSRGQNTEAFF
>TRBJ1-1|TRBV5-6|-|-
TGTGCCAGCAGAACCGGGACTTCTAATCCTGAAGCTTTCTTT
CASRTGTSNPEAFF
>TRBJ2-3|TRBV11-2|-|-
TGTGCCAGCAGCTTAGGAGGAGATACGCAGTATTTT
CASSLGGDTQYF
>TRBJ2-1|TRBV4-1|-|once
TGCGCCAGCAGCCGGGAGGACAGGTGGGGAAATGAGCAGTTCTTC
CASSREDRWGNEQFF
>TRBJ1-1|TRBV6-6|-|-
TGTGCCAGCAGTTACTCGTCACGGGCTTTCTTT
CASSYSSRAFF
>TRBJ2-2|TRBV19|TRBD2|few
TGTGCCAGTCAGATGGCGGGAGGGGATAATGCCGGGGAGCTGTTTTTT
CASQMAGGDNAGELFF
>TRBJ2-5|TRBV7-8|TRBD2|few
TGTGCCAGCAGCTTAGGACTAGCGGGATTAGAGACCCAGTACTTC
CASSLGLAGLETQYF
>TRBJ1-4|TRBV5-6|-|-
TGTGCCAGCAGCTTGGAAGGACTTAAGGAAAAACTGTTTTTT
CASSLEGLKEKLFF
>TRBJ2-2|TRBV28|-|-
TGTGCCAGCAGCCCGAGGACCGGGGAGCTGTTTTTT
CASSPRTGELFF
>TRBJ2-3|TRBV14|TRBD2|-
TGTGCCAGCAGTACTAGACTCGACGGACTAGCGGGGACTAGCACAGATACGCAGTATTTT
CASSTRLDGLAGTSTDTQYF
>TRBJ1-2|TRBV5-4|-|-
TGTGCCAGCAGCCTGGGTCCAGCTAACTATGGCTACACCTTC
CASSLGPANYGYTF
>TRBJ1-2|TRBV29-1|-|-
TGCAGCGCCGCCGGGGGCTATGGCTACACCTTC
CSAAGGYGYTF
>TRBJ1-3|TRBV14|-|-
TGTGCCAGCAGCCAAGATCGAGGACAGTGGTCTGGAAACACCATATATTTT
CASSQDRGQWSGNTIYF
>TRBJ1-5|TRBV2|-|-
TGTGCCAGCAGCGACTATCGGGATCAGCCCCAGCATTTT
CASSDYRDQPQHF
>TRBJ2-3|TRBV7-9|-|-
TGTGCCAGCAGCTCGGATACGCAGTATTTT
CASSSDTQYF
>TRBJ2-5|TRBV10-1|-|-
TGCGCCAGCAGTGAGGGGCTACAAGAGACCCAGTACTTC
CASSEGLQETQYF
>TRBJ2-7|TRBV11-2|TRBD2|-
TGTGCCAGCAGCCAAGTAGCGGGACGACACGAGCAGTACTTC
CASSQVAGRHEQYF
>TRBJ2-5|TRBV19|-|few
TGTGCCAGTAGTGGAGGCGGAGGTGAGACCCAGTACTTC
CASSGGGGETQYF
>TRBJ2-1|TRBV9|TRBD2|-
TGTGCCAGCAGCCCGGGGGGGGGTCCCTACAATGAGCAGTTCTTC
CASSPGGGPYNEQFF